In its sample, the clone carrying this T cell receptor (beta chain) was seen a few times. This entry comes from a study of blood T cell repertoires in COVID-19. Background on the study: Spain, Italy and the United States supplied samples that represented acute and convalescent COVID-19.

Original methodology: Amplified reference gene primers provided the basis for estimating nucleated cell counts. Some clones are missing from TCRdb's copy, which holds only in-frame ones; the method was immunoSEQ multiplex PCR. The V and J calls and the clone size are those of that table, but D and trimming were determined from the DNA. Among about 210,000 clones listed, roughly 78% were seen once. The germline gives CDR1 SGHRS, CDR2 YFSETQ. The V and J ends lost 0 bases and 7 bases respectively, with 5 bases between them. The CDR3 loop spans 13 amino acids. The source of this sequence is a woman in her 40s with acute or convalescent COVID-19. The V gene is TRBV5-1, the J gene TRBJ1-6, with no clear D. The sequenced sample was peripheral blood. The CDR3 DNA reads as TGCGCCAGCAGCTTGGACAGCAATTCACCCCTCCACTTT. It encodes CASSLDSNSPLHF.